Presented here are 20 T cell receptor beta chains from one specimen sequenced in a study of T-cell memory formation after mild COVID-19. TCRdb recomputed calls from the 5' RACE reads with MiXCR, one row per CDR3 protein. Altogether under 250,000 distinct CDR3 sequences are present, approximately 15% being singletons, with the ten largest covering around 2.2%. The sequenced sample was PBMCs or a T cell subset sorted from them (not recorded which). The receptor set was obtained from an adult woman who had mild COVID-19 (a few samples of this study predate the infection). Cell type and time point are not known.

DNA for the CDR3: TGTGCCAGCAGCTCGGACAGGGGACCCTATGGCTACACCTTC. This sequence encodes CASSSDRGPYGYTF. V gene TRBV7-2 combines with J gene TRBJ1-2; 9 bases line up with TRBD1. This CDR3 is 14 amino acids long. After removal of 4 bases from V and 4 bases from J, the junction contained 4 bases not matched to a gene. Germline CDR1 SGHTA, CDR2 FQGNSA.

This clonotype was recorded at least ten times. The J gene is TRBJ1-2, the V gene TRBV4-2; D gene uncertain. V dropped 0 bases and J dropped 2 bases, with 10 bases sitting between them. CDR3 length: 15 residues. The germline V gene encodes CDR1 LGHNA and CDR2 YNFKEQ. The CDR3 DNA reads TGTGCCAGCAGCCAAGATCTGCTAGGAAACTATGGCTACACCTTC. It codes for CASSQDLLGNYGYTF.

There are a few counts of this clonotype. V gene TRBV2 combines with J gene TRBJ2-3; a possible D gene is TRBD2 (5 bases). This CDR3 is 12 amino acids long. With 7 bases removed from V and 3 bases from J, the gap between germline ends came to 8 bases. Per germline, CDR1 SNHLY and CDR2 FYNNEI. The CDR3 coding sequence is TGTGCCAGCATGCCGGGAACAGATACGCAGTATTTT. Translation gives CASMPGTDTQYF.

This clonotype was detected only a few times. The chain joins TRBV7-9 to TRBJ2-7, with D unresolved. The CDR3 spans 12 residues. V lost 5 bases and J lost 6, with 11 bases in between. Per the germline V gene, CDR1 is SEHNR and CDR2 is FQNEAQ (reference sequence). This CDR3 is CASSLYRGEQYF. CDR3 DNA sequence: TGTGCCAGCAGCCTTTATCGAGGCGAGCAGTACTTC.

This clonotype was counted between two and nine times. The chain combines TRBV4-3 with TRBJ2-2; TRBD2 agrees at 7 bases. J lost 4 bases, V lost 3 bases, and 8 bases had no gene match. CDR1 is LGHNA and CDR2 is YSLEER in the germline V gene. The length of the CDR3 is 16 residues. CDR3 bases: TGCGCCAGCAGCCATCTTCTTGAGCGGGGCACCGGGGAGCTGTTTTTT. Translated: CASSHLLERGTGELFF.

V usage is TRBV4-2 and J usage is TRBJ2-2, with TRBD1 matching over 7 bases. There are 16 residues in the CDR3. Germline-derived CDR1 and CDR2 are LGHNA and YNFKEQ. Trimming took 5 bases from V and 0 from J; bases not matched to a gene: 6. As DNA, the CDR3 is TGTGCCAGCAGCACGAGAACAGGGGCGAACACCGGGGAGCTGTTTTTT. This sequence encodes CASSTRTGANTGELFF.

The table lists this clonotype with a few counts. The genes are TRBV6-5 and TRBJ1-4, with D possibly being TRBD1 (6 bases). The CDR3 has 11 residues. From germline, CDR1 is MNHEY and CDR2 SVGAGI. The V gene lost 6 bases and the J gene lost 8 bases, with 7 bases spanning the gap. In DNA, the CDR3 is TGTGCCAGCAGGGGGGGCGAAAAACTGTTTTTT. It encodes CASRGGEKLFF.

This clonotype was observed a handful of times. The CDR3 sequence is CASSLTITGYTF. Written as DNA, the CDR3 is TGTGCCAGCAGCTTAACTATCACGGGCTACACCTTC. The rearrangement uses TRBV5-5 and TRBJ1-2; D remains unclear. Germline values: CDR1 SGHKS, CDR2 YYEKEE (reference sequence). Trimming left V 2 bases short and J 8 bases short, with 10 bases between. The CDR3 sequence is 12 residues long.

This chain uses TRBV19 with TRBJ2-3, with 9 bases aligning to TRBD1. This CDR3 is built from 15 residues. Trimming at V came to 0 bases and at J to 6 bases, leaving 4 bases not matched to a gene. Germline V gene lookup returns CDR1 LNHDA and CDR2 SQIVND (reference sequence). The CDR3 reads CASSIDLGTGDTQYF. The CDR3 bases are TGTGCCAGTAGTATAGATCTCGGGACAGGGGATACGCAGTATTTT.

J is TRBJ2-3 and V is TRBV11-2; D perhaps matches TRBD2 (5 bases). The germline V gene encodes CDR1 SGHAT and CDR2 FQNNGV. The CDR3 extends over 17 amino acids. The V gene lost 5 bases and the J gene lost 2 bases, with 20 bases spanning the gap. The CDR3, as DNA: TGTGCCAGCAGCCCCACTCCCACTAGGCGAGCCACAGATACGCAGTATTTT. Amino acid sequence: CASSPTPTRRATDTQYF.

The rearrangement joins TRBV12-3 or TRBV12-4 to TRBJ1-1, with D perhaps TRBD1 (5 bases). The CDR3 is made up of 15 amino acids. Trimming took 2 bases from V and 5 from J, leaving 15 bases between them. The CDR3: CASSLSGSGGTEAFF. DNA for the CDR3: TGTGCCAGCAGTTTATCGGGTTCGGGGGGGACTGAAGCTTTCTTT.

The CDR3 bases are TGTGCCAGCAGTTTTAGGACAGTCCCTAACTATGGCTACACCTTC. Its protein is CASSFRTVPNYGYTF. The chain recombines TRBV12-3 or TRBV12-4 with TRBJ1-2; possibly TRBD1 for D (6 bases). The CDR3 is 15 residues long. Trimming took off 3 bases at V and 0 bases at J, with 11 bases between the two ends.

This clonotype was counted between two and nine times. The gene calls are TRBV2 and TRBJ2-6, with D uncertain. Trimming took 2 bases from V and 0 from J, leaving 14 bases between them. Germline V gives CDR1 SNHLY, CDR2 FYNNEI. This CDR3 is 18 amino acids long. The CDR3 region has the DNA TGTGCCAGCAGTGAACGTGGGTATGGCAACTCTGGGGCCAACGTCCTGACTTTC. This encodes CASSERGYGNSGANVLTF.

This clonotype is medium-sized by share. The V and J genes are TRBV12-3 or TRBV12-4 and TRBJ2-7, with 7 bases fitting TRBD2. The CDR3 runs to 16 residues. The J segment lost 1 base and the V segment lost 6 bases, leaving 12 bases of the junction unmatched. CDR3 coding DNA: TGTGCCAGCAGCTCCGGTCTAGCGGCAGCATCCTACGAGCAGTACTTC. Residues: CASSSGLAAASYEQYF.

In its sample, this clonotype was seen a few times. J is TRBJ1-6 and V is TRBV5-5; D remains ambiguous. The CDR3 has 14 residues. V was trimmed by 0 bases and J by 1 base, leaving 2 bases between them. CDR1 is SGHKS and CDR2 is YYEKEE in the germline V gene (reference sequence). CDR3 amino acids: CASSLASYNSPLHF. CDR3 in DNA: TGTGCCAGCAGCTTGGCGTCCTATAATTCACCCCTCCACTTT.

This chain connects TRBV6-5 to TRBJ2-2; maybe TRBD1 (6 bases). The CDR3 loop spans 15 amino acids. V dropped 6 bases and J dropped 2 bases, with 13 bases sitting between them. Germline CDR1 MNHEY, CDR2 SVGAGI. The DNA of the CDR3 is TGTGCCAGCAGCCCAACGGACAGAAACACCGGGGAGCTGTTTTTT. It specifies CASSPTDRNTGELFF.

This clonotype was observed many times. CDR3 sequence (DNA): TGTGCCAGCAGTTTAGGCCAGGCGACAGATACGCAGTATTTT. It encodes CASSLGQATDTQYF. V usage is TRBV12-3 or TRBV12-4 and J usage is TRBJ2-3, with D unresolved. The CDR3 has 14 residues. Trimming took off 1 base at V and 3 bases at J, with 8 bases between the two ends.

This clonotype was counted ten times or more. Here the CDR3 reads CASRNSRNNYNEQFF. CDR3 bases: TGCGCCAGCAGAAATAGCCGCAACAACTACAATGAGCAGTTCTTC. The J gene is TRBJ2-1, the V gene TRBV4-1; D is undetermined. Germline CDR1 reads MGHRA; CDR2 reads YSYEKL. Trimming stripped 6 bases from V and 3 bases from J, with 15 bases between. This CDR3 is built from 15 residues.

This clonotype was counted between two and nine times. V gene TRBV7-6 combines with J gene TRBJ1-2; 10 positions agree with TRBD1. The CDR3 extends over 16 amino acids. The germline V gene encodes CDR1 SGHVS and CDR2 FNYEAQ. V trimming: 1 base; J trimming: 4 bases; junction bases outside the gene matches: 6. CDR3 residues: CASSLETGGAGYGYTF. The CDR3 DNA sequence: TGTGCCAGCAGCTTAGAGACAGGGGGCGCGGGCTATGGCTACACCTTC.

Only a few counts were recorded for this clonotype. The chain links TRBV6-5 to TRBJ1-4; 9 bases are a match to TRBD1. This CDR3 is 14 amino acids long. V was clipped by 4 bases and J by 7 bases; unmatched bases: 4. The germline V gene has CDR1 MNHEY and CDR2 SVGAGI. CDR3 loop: CASSSDRGGEKLFF. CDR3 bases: TGTGCCAGCAGTTCGGACAGGGGAGGTGAAAAACTGTTTTTT.